The 20 T cell receptor beta chains presented below share a single source sample, sequenced in a study of T cell changes during pregnancy in multiple sclerosis (dated by TCRdb to between 2018 and 2020). Libraries were constructed by the immunoSEQ multiplex PCR assay. The table was pulled from immuneACCESS by TCRdb, which kept in-frame rearrangements only. Such tables lose some clones; where checked, under half of the loss comes from unresolved V genes, and the rest has no known cause. The sample includes approximately 26,000 clones, with about 91% observed a single time. The ten biggest clones cover about 0.8% of the sample. Sequences were derived from CD4+ T cells from peripheral blood mononuclear cells, sampled in the second trimester of pregnancy. Every receptor here comes from a female donor with multiple sclerosis, enrolled in a pregnancy study.

V is TRBV5-8 and J is TRBJ1-2; D perhaps matches TRBD1 (6 bases). Deletions cut 2 bases from V and 8 bases from J, with 13 bases between. The CDR3 consists of 13 residues. Looked up from germline, CDR1 is SGHTS and CDR2 is YDEGEE. CDR3 amino acids: CASSLQGPGGYTF. Written as DNA, the CDR3 is TGTGCCAGCAGCTTACAGGGCCCAGGAGGCTACACCTTC.

The chain employs TRBV2 and TRBJ1-1, with D tentatively TRBD1 (6 bases). This CDR3 spans 15 amino acids. Trimming took off 6 bases at V and 3 bases at J, with 17 bases between the two ends. The germline V gene has CDR1 SNHLY and CDR2 FYNNEI. CDR3 nucleotide sequence: TGTGCCAGCAGCCCAAGGGGCAGGGGAGACACTGAAGCTTTCTTT. This codes for CASSPRGRGDTEAFF.

The chain is built from TRBV5-6 and TRBJ2-1; perhaps TRBD1 as D (5 bases). The germline V gene has CDR1 SGHDT and CDR2 YYEEEE. V lost 5 bases and J 1 base, leaving 10 bases between the germline ends. This CDR3 is built from 14 residues. Here the CDR3 reads CASSQGRSYNEQFF. The CDR3 nucleotides read TGTGCCAGCAGTCAGGGTAGGTCCTACAATGAGCAGTTCTTC.

The table lists this clone with a count of one. The chain employs TRBV18 and TRBJ1-2; D ambiguous. Trimming removed 3 bases at V and 6 bases at J, with 8 bases between. The V gene's germline CDR1 is KGHSH and CDR2 LQKENI. The CDR3 consists of 12 residues. The CDR3 coding sequence is TGTGCCAGCTCACCGCCTGGGCATGGCTACACCTTC. It specifies CASSPPGHGYTF. The full variable domain, in which reference TRBV18 and TRBJ1-2 provide the parts outside the CDR3, is NAGVMQNPRHLVRRRGQEARLRCSPMKGHSHVYWYRQLPEEGLKFMVYLQKENIIDESGMPKERFSAEFPKEGPSILRIQQVVRGDSAAYFCASSPPGHGYTFGSGTRLTVV.

This clone was seen a few times. This chain connects TRBV27 to TRBJ2-2; TRBD2 aligns across 7 bases. The junction had 4 bases not matched to a gene; V was cut back by 3 bases and J by 6 bases. The CDR3 length is 14 residues. Germline V gene data show CDR1 as MNHEY and CDR2 as SMNVEV (reference sequence). CDR3 sequence (DNA): TGTGCCAGCAGTTTCTTAGGGAGGGCCGGGGAGCTGTTTTTT. It specifies CASSFLGRAGELFF.

This chain links TRBV7-2 with TRBJ2-5; TRBD1 matches 7 bases. The trim removed 1 base at V and 4 bases at J, leaving 9 bases unmatched. Germline assignment: CDR1 SGHTA and CDR2 FQGNSA. The CDR3 has 16 residues. The CDR3 bases are TGTGCCAGCAGCTTAGGTACAGGGGCATTGGGAGAGACCCAGTACTTC. As protein: CASSLGTGALGETQYF.

The rearrangement uses TRBV5-1 and TRBJ2-7; 8 nucleotides align to TRBD1. Germline CDR1 and CDR2: SGHRS and YFSETQ. The length of the CDR3 is 13 residues. V shed 3 bases, J shed 5 bases, and the junction held 4 bases outside the gene matches. The CDR3 region has the DNA TGCGCCAGCAGCTATGGACAGGGTAACGAGCAGTACTTC. Its protein product is CASSYGQGNEQYF.

The chain is built from TRBV10-3 and TRBJ1-4, with D possibly TRBD1 on 5 matching bases. The germline V and J ends were trimmed by 6 bases and 10 bases, with 15 bases remaining between them. The length of the CDR3 is 13 residues. The V gene's germline CDR1 is ENHRY and CDR2 SYGVKD. The CDR3 region is CAISVDPQGKLFF. CDR3 nucleotides: TGTGCCATCAGCGTAGACCCCCAGGGAAAACTGTTTTTT.

The chain has TRBV5-1 and TRBJ2-3; D not certain. V lost 0 bases and J 6 bases, leaving 5 bases between the germline ends. There are 12 residues in the CDR3. The germline V gene encodes CDR1 SGHRS and CDR2 YFSETQ. The CDR3 sequence is CASSLDADTQYF. CDR3 in DNA: TGCGCCAGCAGCTTGGACGCGGATACGCAGTATTTT.

This clone was picked up a small number of times. The chain is built from TRBV5-4 and TRBJ2-3; the D gene is possibly TRBD2 (6 bases). The CDR3 covers 15 residues. The germline gives CDR1 SGHNT, CDR2 YYREEE (reference sequence). Trimming cost V 0 bases and J 2 bases, with 10 bases left between them. This chain's CDR3 is CASSLGGGLTDTQYF. The CDR3, as DNA: TGTGCCAGCAGCTTGGGGGGAGGCCTCACAGATACGCAGTATTTT.

V and J are TRBV7-9 and TRBJ2-7, with TRBD2 as a possible D gene (6 bases). CDR1 is SEHNR and CDR2 is FQNEAQ in the germline V gene (reference sequence). This CDR3 spans 16 amino acids. Trimming shortened V by 6 bases and J by 0 bases, and 18 bases separated the two germline ends. Here the CDR3 reads CASRAPERESSYEQYF. The CDR3 region has the DNA TGTGCCAGCAGGGCTCCGGAACGGGAGAGCTCCTACGAGCAGTACTTC.

This rearrangement joins TRBV2 to TRBJ1-5; D perhaps matches TRBD1 (6 bases). Deletions cut 2 bases from V and 8 bases from J, with 13 bases between. Germline-derived CDR1 and CDR2 are SNHLY and FYNNEI. This CDR3 has 14 residues. The CDR3 here is CASSELRGMEPQHF. Written as DNA, the CDR3 is TGTGCCAGCAGTGAACTGAGGGGGATGGAGCCCCAGCATTTT. The whole variable domain, filled in from reference TRBV2 and TRBJ1-5, reads EPEVTQTPSHQVTQMGQEVILRCVPISNHLYFYWYRQILGQKVEFLVSFYNNEISEKSEIFDDQFSVERPDGSNFTLKIRSTKLEDSAMYFCASSELRGMEPQHFGDGTRLSIL.

The gene calls are TRBV19 and TRBJ1-2; 7 bases fit TRBD1. The J segment lost 8 bases and the V segment lost 9 bases, leaving 15 bases of the junction unmatched. The CDR3 consists of 14 residues. From germline, CDR1 is LNHDA and CDR2 SQIVND (reference sequence). DNA for the CDR3: TGTGCCAGCGGGGCCATGGACAGGAGTCGCGGCTACACCTTC. Translating it yields CASGAMDRSRGYTF.

This sequence joins TRBV5-1 and TRBJ2-2; TRBD2 is a possible D gene (6 bases). This CDR3 is built from 15 residues. Trimming shortened V by 0 bases and J by 6 bases, and 12 bases separated the two germline ends. Germline CDR1 reads SGHRS; CDR2 reads YFSETQ. CDR3 loop: CASSLVGREAGELFF. In DNA, the CDR3 is TGCGCCAGCAGCTTGGTGGGCAGGGAGGCCGGGGAGCTGTTTTTT.

This clone appeared a few times. For the CDR3, the DNA is TGTGCCAGCAGGCACAGACAGAACACCGGGGAGCTGTTTTTT. Its protein product is CASRHRQNTGELFF. This chain joins TRBV21-1 and TRBJ2-2; the tabulated D call, TRBD1, remains unverified against the DNA. TRBV21-1 constitutes a pseudogene. The length of the CDR3 is 14 residues.

Note on this clone: The junction departs from germline at one end; a sequencing error may be responsible. The sample contains more than one DNA sequence encoding this CDR3. The chain employs TRBV7-3 and TRBJ1-1; D perhaps matches TRBD1 (6 bases). The CDR3 totals 14 residues. The germline CDR1 and CDR2 sequences are SGHTA and FQGTGA. The CDR3 DNA reads TGTGCCAGCAGCGTCCACAGGGAGCACACTGAGGCTTTCTTT. It translates to CASSVHREHTEAFF.

The chain joins TRBV7-3 to TRBJ1-1, with TRBD1 as a possible D gene (5 bases). CDR1 SGHTA and CDR2 FQGTGA come from the germline V gene. This CDR3 comprises 17 residues. The ends were cut back, 5 bases at V and 3 bases at J, with 22 bases in the middle. The CDR3 region has the DNA TGTGCCAGCAGCACCTGGGGCCCCGCACGTGGAGACACTGAAGCTTTCTTT. Translation gives CASSTWGPARGDTEAFF. Drawing the rest from reference TRBV7-3 and TRBJ1-1, the complete variable domain is GAGVSQTPSNKVTEKGKYVELRCDPISGHTALYWYRQSLGQGPEFLIYFQGTGAADDSGLPNDRFFAVRPEGSVSTLKIQRTERGDSAVYLCASSTWGPARGDTEAFFGQGTRLTVV.

V usage is TRBV7-6 and J usage is TRBJ1-3; tentative D call: TRBD1 (5 bases). Germline V gene data show CDR1 as SGHVS and CDR2 as FNYEAQ. CDR3 length equals 15 residues. V lost 5 bases and J 1 base, leaving 12 bases between the germline ends. CDR3 sequence: CASSQGRASGNTIYF. CDR3 coding DNA: TGTGCCAGCAGCCAAGGCAGGGCTTCTGGAAACACCATATATTTT. Combining the CDR3 with reference TRBV7-6 and TRBJ1-3 gives the whole variable domain GAGVSQSPRYKVTKRGQDVALRCDPISGHVSLYWYRQALGQGPEFLTYFNYEAQQDKSGLPNDRFSAERPEGSISTLTIQRTEQRDSAMYRCASSQGRASGNTIYFGEGSWLTVV.

The chain recombines TRBV15 with TRBJ1-4; no clear D. The CDR3 runs to 14 residues. Germline-derived CDR1 and CDR2 are LNHNV and YYDKDF (reference sequence). V dropped 3 bases and J dropped 4 bases, with 9 bases sitting between them. The CDR3 DNA reads TGTGCCACCAGCAGGGGAGAGATTAATGAAAAACTGTTTTTT. The encoded protein is CATSRGEINEKLFF.

This chain connects TRBV5-1 to TRBJ2-1, with a tentative D call TRBD2 (5 bases). V was clipped by 4 bases and J by 2 bases, with 7 bases between them. The CDR3 loop spans 13 amino acids. Germline V gene lookup returns CDR1 SGHRS and CDR2 YFSETQ. CDR3: CASSLATYNEQFF. The CDR3 nucleotides read TGCGCCAGCAGCCTAGCTACCTACAATGAGCAGTTCTTC.